The 9 T cell receptor beta chains in this list originate from one sample, sequenced in a study of blood T cells in healthy people across ages. PCR was performed a second time for about 7 to 12 cycles using a sample-barcoded 5' primer and a J-beta primer mix. TCRdb passed the 5' RACE reads through MiXCR, listing each CDR3 protein once. The sample lists about 560,000 distinct CDR3 sequences; around a quarter were seen once. These data are also associated with another study on T cells of mothers and their children.

Sequencing was performed on blood. The receptors here all came from a boy between 2 and 10 years old in good health.

The rearrangement joins TRBV6-1 to TRBJ2-1; D may be TRBD1 (5 bases). V dropped 9 bases and J dropped 6 bases, with 15 bases sitting between them. The length of the CDR3 is 13 residues. The germline V gene has CDR1 MNHNS and CDR2 SASEGT. CDR3 nucleotide sequence: TGTGCCAGTCCGGGCCAAAGGGGCAATGAGCAGTTCTTC. The encoded protein is CASPGQRGNEQFF.

This chain links TRBV7-9 with TRBJ2-5, with D tentatively TRBD1 (5 bases). Judging by the DNA end, TRBJ2-1 fits better; the J call may be wrong. This CDR3 is built from 14 residues. In germline, CDR1 is SEHNR, CDR2 FQNEAQ (reference sequence). Written as DNA, the CDR3 is TGTGCCAGCAGCTTGGGGCAGGCGCACAATGAGCAGTTCTTC. It codes for CASSLGQAHNEQFF.

This chain connects TRBV5-1 to TRBJ2-2; D unresolved. This CDR3 has 15 residues. V gave up 0 bases and J gave up 0 bases, with 6 bases separating them. Germline CDR1 is SGHRS and CDR2 is YFSETQ. The CDR3 reads CASSLGPSNTGELFF. Written as DNA, the CDR3 is TGCGCCAGCAGCTTGGGCCCTTCGAACACCGGGGAGCTGTTTTTT.

V and J are TRBV6-2 or TRBV6-3 and TRBJ2-7; D perhaps matches TRBD2 (6 bases). Germline assignment: CDR1 MNHEY and CDR2 SVGEGT. V was pared by 0 bases and J by 4 bases, with 10 bases between. The CDR3 has 14 amino acids. CDR3 protein: CASSYSSGRYEQYF. CDR3 nucleotides: TGTGCCAGCAGTTACTCGAGTGGGAGGTACGAGCAGTACTTC.

The gene calls are TRBV11-2 and TRBJ1-6; D might be TRBD1 (5 bases). Germline V gene lookup returns CDR1 SGHAT and CDR2 FQNNGV. CDR3 length equals 15 residues. The V end lost 1 base, the J end lost 6 bases, and 10 bases lay between the germline ends. CDR3 sequence (DNA): TGTGCCAGCAGCTTAGGGGGCCTCATTAATTCACCCCTCCACTTT. Translated: CASSLGGLINSPLHF.

The V gene is TRBV5-1, the J gene TRBJ2-2; the D is unclear. This CDR3 spans 13 amino acids. Germline CDR1 and CDR2: SGHRS and YFSETQ. Trimming removed 3 bases from V and 7 bases from J, with 10 bases in between. Here the CDR3 reads CASSSTVIGELFF. The CDR3 region has the DNA TGCGCCAGCAGCTCTACAGTGATCGGGGAGCTGTTTTTT.

The chain combines TRBV20-1 with TRBJ2-5; unclear D gene. The CDR3 extends over 10 amino acids. The germline V gene has CDR1 DFQATT and CDR2 SNEGSKA (reference sequence). Deletions cut 7 bases from V and 3 bases from J, with 6 bases between. The CDR3 coding sequence is TGCAGTGGCCTTGAAGAGACCCAGTACTTC. It is translated as CSGLEETQYF.

The J gene is TRBJ2-5, the V gene TRBV2; 8 bases agree with TRBD1. The DNA matches TRBJ2-7 better at its end, which makes the J call doubtful. The CDR3 loop spans 15 amino acids. The germline CDR1 and CDR2 sequences are SNHLY and FYNNEI. CDR3 in amino acids: CASSGVRGRSYEQYF. CDR3 DNA: TGTGCCAGCAGTGGGGTCAGGGGGCGCAGCTACGAGCAGTACTTC.

The chain joins TRBV24-1 to TRBJ2-3; tentatively, D is TRBD1 (6 bases). In germline, CDR1 is KGHDR, CDR2 SFDVKD. The V gene lost 5 bases and the J gene lost 0 bases, with 11 bases spanning the gap. There are 15 residues in the CDR3. The CDR3 reads CATSGPQGSTDTQYF. CDR3 in DNA: TGTGCCACCAGTGGCCCGCAGGGGAGCACAGATACGCAGTATTTT.